These T cell receptor beta chains were read from a single sample in a study of T cell clusters in autoimmune cytopenias. TCRdb processed the multiplex PCR reads again and assigns one entry to each CDR3 protein, with no DNA. In total, the table holds roughly 6,700 distinct CDR3 sequences. These data were also reused for a study on T cell repertoires in aging, cancer and after chemotherapy.

Sequenced: peripheral blood. The source is a human donor in good health. Each CDR3 is given with its conserved first and last residue. Size is omitted from some rows. Given values are once, few, many or a class for expanded clones.

V gene	J gene	clone size	CDR3 protein
TRBV27	TRBJ2-6	-	CASSLLSSGANVLTF
TRBV30	TRBJ1-2	-	CAWSVRGVYGYTF
TRBV13	TRBJ2-7	medium-sized	CASSSSRQGNYEQYF
TRBV5-1	TRBJ2-5	-	CASSSRLAGSRETQYF
TRBV4-3	TRBJ1-3	-	CASSQEPDLSGNTIYF
TRBV6-2/TRBV6-3	TRBJ2-5	medium-sized	CASSYRTSGITYQETQYF
TRBV5-4	TRBJ2-7	-	CASSLSGGVYEQYF
TRBV11-2	TRBJ2-1	-	CASTRGGSGSYNEQFF
TRBV19	TRBJ1-1	-	CASREGLLDTEAFF
TRBV10-3	TRBJ1-4	-	CAISDGLGSRNEKLFF
TRBV6-6	TRBJ1-3	medium-sized	CASSYRAGNTIYF
TRBV7-9	TRBJ2-1	medium-sized	CASTSWGGYNEQFF
TRBV24-1	TRBJ2-5	-	CATSDLLGTQYF
TRBV28	TRBJ2-1	-	CASTMGGSYNEQFF
TRBV27	TRBJ2-1	medium-sized	CASSPGTPYNEQFF
TRBV7-2	TRBJ2-3	-	CASSLLASNTQYF
TRBV27	TRBJ2-1	medium-sized	CASSLRGGSYNEQFF
TRBV29-1	TRBJ1-1	medium-sized	CSVRSILQPNTEAFF
TRBV29-1	TRBJ1-1	medium-sized	CSVSTGTTEAFF
TRBV5-6	TRBJ2-4	-	CASSLGPPLRSDIQYF
TRBV5-1	TRBJ2-5	-	CASRPTAGETQYF
TRBV20-1	TRBJ2-2	-	CSAGTLGELFF
TRBV19	TRBJ2-6	medium-sized	CASRGRGLGANVLTF
TRBV20-1	TRBJ2-2	-	CSAREPKGELFF
TRBV6-1	TRBJ1-3	-	CASLDRTGNTIYF
TRBV4-1	TRBJ2-1	-	CASSHVGSSYNEQFF
TRBV20-1	TRBJ2-3	-	CSARKGPAKTDTQYF
TRBV12-3/TRBV12-4	TRBJ1-1	-	CASSLGRTEAFF
TRBV18	TRBJ2-5	-	CASSRDRDLETQYF
TRBV7-2	TRBJ2-2	-	CASSPGTGELFF
TRBV29-1	TRBJ1-2	medium-sized	CSALSGRNYGYTF
TRBV5-6	TRBJ2-7	-	CASSLKFRGREQYF
TRBV10-3	TRBJ2-1	-	CAISESPEGISNEQFF
TRBV7-9	TRBJ2-1	-	CASSLARRGEQFF
TRBV6-6	TRBJ2-3	medium-sized	CASSATDTQYF
TRBV27	TRBJ1-1	-	CANDTGTSTEAFF
TRBV7-9	TRBJ2-5	-	CASSVGRAQETQYF
TRBV11-2	TRBJ2-7	-	CASSPIRARYYEQYF
TRBV5-5	TRBJ2-7	-	CASSLGQGSSYEQYF
TRBV5-1	TRBJ1-6	-	CASSEGTRNTHSPLHF
TRBV5-1	TRBJ2-3	-	CASSLVQGTDTQYF
TRBV18	TRBJ1-2	-	CASSPPGRPGGGYGYTF
TRBV5-4	TRBJ1-2	medium-sized	CASSRDSFPGYTF